Presented here are 23 T cell receptor beta chains from one specimen sequenced in a study of CD8 T cells in ankylosing spondylitis. Study-wide findings and caveats: Ankylosing spondylitis blood appeared to be characterized by a TCR beta motif of about 8 highly homologous variants.

Which antigens these TCRs recognize remains unknown. One entry per CDR3 protein results from TCRdb running MiXCR on the 5' RACE reads. The sample yields roughly 370,000 distinct CDR3 sequences, about a fifth seen once. What was sequenced was blood, either unsorted or a sorted T cell fraction (not recorded which). Receptor source: a male donor with ankylosing spondylitis.

CDR3 coding DNA: TGTGCCAGCAGTTTGAGAGGGGTGGAATACGAGACCCAGTACTTC. This gives the protein CASSLRGVEYETQYF. The rearrangement links TRBV12-3 or TRBV12-4 to TRBJ2-5, with D perhaps TRBD1 or TRBD2 (5 bases each). The CDR3 is made up of 15 amino acids. Trimming cost V 3 bases and J 5 bases, with 16 bases left between them.

The CDR3 here is CARSPGLNTEAFF. The CDR3 DNA sequence: TGTGCCAGGAGCCCTGGCCTGAACACTGAAGCTTTCTTT. The J gene is TRBJ1-1, the V gene TRBV5-6; no definite D call. There are 13 residues in the CDR3. With 8 bases removed from V and 0 bases from J, the gap between germline ends came to 11 bases. Germline loops: CDR1 SGHDT, CDR2 YYEEEE.

This clonotype was seen only a few times. The chain employs TRBV19 and TRBJ1-4; no firm D call. CDR1 and CDR2 (germline): LNHDA, SQIVND (reference sequence). CDR3 length equals 13 residues. The V end was cut by 3 bases, the J end by 0 bases, with 2 bases between. The CDR3 spells CASSIATNEKLFF. The CDR3 bases are TGTGCCAGTAGTATCGCAACTAATGAAAAACTGTTTTTT.

This clonotype was recorded a few times. The genes are TRBV29-1 and TRBJ2-6; no definite D call. This CDR3 contains 14 residues. Per the germline V gene, CDR1 is SQVTM and CDR2 is ANQGSEA. Trimming pared 2 bases from V and 1 base from J, leaving 6 bases between. CDR3 loop: CSVELTSGANVLTF. The DNA for the CDR3 is TGCAGCGTTGAACTGACATCTGGGGCCAACGTCCTGACTTTC.

This clonotype was counted only a few times. The rearrangement links TRBV6-5 to TRBJ2-7; TRBD1 agrees at 8 bases. This CDR3 has 14 amino acids. Germline V gene lookup returns CDR1 MNHEY and CDR2 SVGAGI. The junction had 8 bases not matched to a gene; V was cut back by 6 bases and J by 4 bases. The CDR3 DNA reads TGTGCCAGCAGCTACGGGACAGGAATGTACGAGCAGTACTTC. This translates into CASSYGTGMYEQYF.

The chain recombines TRBV3-1 with TRBJ1-3; D not certain. The germline V and J ends were trimmed by 4 bases and 1 base, with 11 bases remaining between them. The CDR3 covers 15 residues. The germline V gene has CDR1 LGHDT and CDR2 YNNKEL (reference sequence). The CDR3 DNA follows: TGTGCCAGCAGCCTCCGTTTGACATCTGGAAACACCATATATTTT. Translation: CASSLRLTSGNTIYF.

The gene calls are TRBV20-1 and TRBJ2-5; a possible D gene is TRBD1 (5 bases). This CDR3 region has 14 residues. Germline values: CDR1 DFQATT, CDR2 SNEGSKA (reference sequence). The V end was cut by 5 bases, the J end by 4 bases, with 17 bases between. The CDR3 loop reads CSAGPGYQGETQYF. CDR3 in DNA: TGCAGTGCTGGACCAGGGTATCAAGGAGAGACCCAGTACTTC.

This clonotype was recorded a few times. The V call is TRBV6-1, the J call TRBJ2-1; 7 bases align to TRBD1. Trimming cost V 8 bases and J 7 bases; bases outside gene matches: 8. Germline values: CDR1 MNHNS, CDR2 SASEGT. The length of the CDR3 is 13 residues. The CDR3 bases are TGTGCCAGCGGGACAGAGGTGGGAAATGAGCAGTTCTTC. Protein sequence: CASGTEVGNEQFF.

This clonotype was seen just once. This sequence joins TRBV5-1 and TRBJ2-2; D possibly uses TRBD1 or TRBD2 (6 bases each). Trimming pared 9 bases from V and 0 bases from J, leaving 15 bases between. The length of the CDR3 is 15 residues. Germline V gene data show CDR1 as SGHRS and CDR2 as YFSETQ. The CDR3, as DNA: TGCGCCACAGAGCGAGGGGGGTCGAACACCGGGGAGCTGTTTTTT. Protein sequence: CATERGGSNTGELFF.

The gene calls are TRBV29-1 and TRBJ2-7; weak D call: TRBD1 (6 bases). The V gene lost 4 bases and the J gene lost 3 bases, with 7 bases spanning the gap. From germline, CDR1 is SQVTM and CDR2 ANQGSEA. The CDR3 is 11 residues long. CDR3 protein: CSVGTDYEQYF. The CDR3 DNA follows: TGCAGCGTTGGGACAGACTACGAGCAGTACTTC.

The chain carries TRBV18 and TRBJ2-1; the match to TRBD2 covers 9 bases. Losses at the gene ends were 7 bases for V and 4 bases for J; bases not matched to a gene: 5. The CDR3 runs to 14 residues. Per germline, CDR1 KGHSH and CDR2 LQKENI. For the CDR3, the DNA is TGTGCCAGCTTGCCGGGACTAGCTTACAATGAGCAGTTCTTC. Translated: CASLPGLAYNEQFF.

The V and J genes are TRBV10-3 and TRBJ2-7; D not certain. CDR3 size: 14 residues. Germline lookup yields CDR1 ENHRY and CDR2 SYGVKD. The V gene lost 0 bases and the J gene lost 3 bases, with 9 bases spanning the gap. DNA for the CDR3: TGTGCCATCAGTGAGTCTGGGAAATACTACGAGCAGTACTTC. The encoded protein is CAISESGKYYEQYF.

The V gene is TRBV2, the J gene TRBJ2-1; maybe TRBD2 (6 bases). Germline V gene data show CDR1 as SNHLY and CDR2 as FYNNEI. The V end lost 11 bases, the J end lost 4 bases, and 15 bases lay between the germline ends. The CDR3 covers 13 residues. Written as DNA, the CDR3 is TGTGCCGGAGCTAGCGCCCAGTACAATGAGCAGTTCTTC. It translates to CAGASAQYNEQFF.

A few counts support this clonotype. V gene TRBV5-1 combines with J gene TRBJ2-7; TRBD2 matches at 7 bases. V dropped 4 bases and J dropped 2; count of bases not matched to a gene: 6. Per the germline V gene, CDR1 is SGHRS and CDR2 is YFSETQ. This CDR3 has 14 amino acids. In DNA form, the CDR3 reads TGCGCCAGCAGCGGCGGACTAGATCCCTACGAGCAGTACTTC. Translation gives CASSGGLDPYEQYF.

This clonotype occurred a few times. The V and J genes are TRBV4-1 and TRBJ1-5, with TRBD1 matching 9 bases. CDR1 MGHRA and CDR2 YSYEKL come from the germline V gene. The V gene end was trimmed by 3 bases and the J gene end by 1 base; junction bases not matched to a gene: 10. The CDR3 has 18 residues. DNA for the CDR3: TGCGCCAGCAGCCAGGTACGGGACAGGGTGTTAAGCAATCAGCCCCAGCATTTT. It is translated as CASSQVRDRVLSNQPQHF.

In this sample, this clonotype turned up a few times. This chain connects TRBV7-7 to TRBJ2-3; no clear D gene. From germline, CDR1 is SSHAT and CDR2 FNYEAQ (reference sequence). This CDR3 has 14 amino acids. The V end was cut by 0 bases, the J end by 3 bases, with 7 bases between. CDR3 DNA: TGTGCCAGCAGCTTAGCCGTTGCGACAGATACGCAGTATTTT. Protein sequence: CASSLAVATDTQYF.

This chain joins TRBV9 and TRBJ2-7; 10 nucleotides match TRBD2. The CDR3 contains 14 residues. The junction had 7 bases not matched to a gene; V was cut back by 4 bases and J by 6 bases. Germline V lookup: CDR1 SGDLS, CDR2 YYNGEE. Here the CDR3 reads CASSSSPSGSEQYF. The CDR3 DNA is TGTGCCAGCAGCTCGAGTCCTAGCGGGAGCGAGCAGTACTTC.

This clonotype was seen ten or more times. This chain connects TRBV12-3 or TRBV12-4 to TRBJ2-6; a weak D match, TRBD1 (5 bases). V lost 6 bases and J 2 bases, leaving 11 bases between the germline ends. This CDR3 has 15 amino acids. CDR3 region: CASRTLGAGANVLTF. In nucleotides, the CDR3 is TGTGCCAGCAGGACTCTAGGGGCTGGGGCCAACGTCCTGACTTTC.

In DNA, the CDR3 is TGTGCCAGCTCACCGTGGACTAGCGGGAGGGGCTCCTACAATGAGCAGTTCTTC. Translating gives CASSPWTSGRGSYNEQFF. V usage is TRBV18 and J usage is TRBJ2-1; 15 nucleotides align to TRBD2. This CDR3 is 18 amino acids long. Trimming removed 3 bases from V and 0 bases from J; junction bases left unmatched: 3. The germline V gene has CDR1 KGHSH and CDR2 LQKENI.

The chain has TRBV5-1 and TRBJ2-1; D not certain. Germline V CDR1 and CDR2: SGHRS, YFSETQ. The CDR3 consists of 13 residues. V lost 0 bases and J lost 8, with 9 bases in between. CDR3 DNA: TGCGCCAGCAGCTTGGGGTTTCCCGATGAGCAGTTCTTC. Translated, it gives CASSLGFPDEQFF.

This clonotype was detected a few times. The rearrangement links TRBV19 to TRBJ2-5, with 7 bases matching TRBD1. The V gene end was trimmed by 4 bases and the J gene end by 3 bases; junction bases not matched to a gene: 2. CDR3 length: 13 amino acids. Germline loops: CDR1 LNHDA, CDR2 SQIVND (reference sequence). Here the CDR3 reads CASSTDREETQYF. For the CDR3, the DNA is TGTGCCAGTAGTACCGACAGGGAAGAGACCCAGTACTTC.

This clonotype was counted between two and nine times. The genes are TRBV2 and TRBJ2-5; D remains unclear. Germline values: CDR1 SNHLY, CDR2 FYNNEI. This CDR3 is built from 14 residues. V lost 1 base to trimming and J lost 6 bases, with 12 bases between them. The CDR3 is CASSEDRPPKTQYF. The CDR3 region has the DNA TGTGCCAGCAGTGAAGATAGACCCCCGAAGACCCAGTACTTC.

V usage is TRBV24-1 and J usage is TRBJ2-3; D may be TRBD1 (6 bases). The CDR3 has 14 residues. V was trimmed by 3 bases and J by 1 base, leaving 7 bases between them. Germline assignment: CDR1 KGHDR and CDR2 SFDVKD. DNA of the CDR3: TGTGCCACCAGTGATCCAGGGGGCACAGATACGCAGTATTTT. It is translated as CATSDPGGTDTQYF.